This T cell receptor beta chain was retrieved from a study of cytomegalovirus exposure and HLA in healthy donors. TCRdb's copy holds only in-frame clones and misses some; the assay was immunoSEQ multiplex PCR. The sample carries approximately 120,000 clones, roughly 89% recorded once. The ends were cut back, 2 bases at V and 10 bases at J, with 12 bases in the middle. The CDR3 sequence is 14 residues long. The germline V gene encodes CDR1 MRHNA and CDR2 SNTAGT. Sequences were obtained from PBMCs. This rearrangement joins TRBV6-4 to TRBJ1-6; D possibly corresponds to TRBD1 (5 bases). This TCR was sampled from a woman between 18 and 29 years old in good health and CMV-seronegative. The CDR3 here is CASSDQGGNSPLHF. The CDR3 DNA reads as TGTGCCAGCAGTGACCAGGGAGGGAACTCACCCCTCCACTTT.